The source of this TCR beta chain is a study of Graves' ophthalmopathy and Graves' hyperthyroidism. Study at large: Upon initial diagnosis and before any treatment, peripheral blood was collected.

V lost 3 bases, J lost 4 bases, and 7 bases lay in between. Germline V gene data show CDR1 as WNHNN and CDR2 as SYGVQD (reference sequence). This CDR3 contains 13 residues. As regards this clonotype: As yet, its antigen is unknown.

The authors amplified TCR beta CDR3 regions from RNA transcripts. Second-round multiplex PCR came after a first-round RT-PCR that employed HTBI primers. TCRdb re-called the multiplex PCR reads through MiXCR, storing one row per CDR3 protein. Of about 700,000 distinct CDR3 sequences listed, 35% to 45% were seen once; the top ten hold about 3.3%. Broader study findings: The model forecast ophthalmopathy progression, reaching 70.59% sensitivity and around 75% specificity.

This sequence was found in an adult man with Graves' ophthalmopathy. The specimen sequenced was peripheral blood. The rearrangement links TRBV10-1 to TRBJ1-3; D gene ambiguous. CDR3 bases: TGCGCCAGCAGTGAACTCAGGGGAAACACCATATATTTT. It is translated as CASSELRGNTIYF.